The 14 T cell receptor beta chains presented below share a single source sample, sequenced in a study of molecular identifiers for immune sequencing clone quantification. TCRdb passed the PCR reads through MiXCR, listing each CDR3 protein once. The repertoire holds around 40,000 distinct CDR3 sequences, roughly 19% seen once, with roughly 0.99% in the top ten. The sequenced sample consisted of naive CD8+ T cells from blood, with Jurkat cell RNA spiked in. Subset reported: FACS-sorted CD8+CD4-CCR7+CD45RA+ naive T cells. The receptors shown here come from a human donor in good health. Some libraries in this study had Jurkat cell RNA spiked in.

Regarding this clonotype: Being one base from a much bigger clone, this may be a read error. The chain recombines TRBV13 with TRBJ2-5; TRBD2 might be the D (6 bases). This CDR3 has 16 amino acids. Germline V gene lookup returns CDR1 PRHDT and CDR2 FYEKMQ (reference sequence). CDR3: CASSPTGEFAQEAQYF. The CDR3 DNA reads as TGTGCCAGCAGCCCGACGGGGGAGTTCGCACAAGAGGCCCAGTACTTC.

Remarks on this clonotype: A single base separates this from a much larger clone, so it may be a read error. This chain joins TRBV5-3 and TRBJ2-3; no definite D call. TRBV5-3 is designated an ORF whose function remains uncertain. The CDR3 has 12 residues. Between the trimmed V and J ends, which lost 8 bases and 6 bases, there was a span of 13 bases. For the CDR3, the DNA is TGTGCCAGCAGCCCCGCCGTGGATACGCAGTATTTT. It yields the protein CASSPAVDTQYF.

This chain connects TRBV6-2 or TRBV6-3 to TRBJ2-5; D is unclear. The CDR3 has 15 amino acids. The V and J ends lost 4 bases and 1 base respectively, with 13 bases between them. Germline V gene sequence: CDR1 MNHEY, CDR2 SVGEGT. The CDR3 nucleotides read TGTGCCAGCAGTTCCCTGAGACACTTCCAAGAGACCCAGTACTTC. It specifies CASSSLRHFQETQYF.

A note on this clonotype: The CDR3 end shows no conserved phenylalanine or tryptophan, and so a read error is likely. CDR3 nucleotides: TGTGCCAGCAGCCCACAGGGGGGTAGCGGTTACAATGAGCAGTTCCTC. Translating it yields CASSPQGGSGYNEQFL. The chain links TRBV7-3 to TRBJ2-1; 8 nucleotides line up with TRBD1. The CDR3 spans 16 residues. Germline V gene lookup returns CDR1 SGHTA and CDR2 FQGTGA. V was clipped by 5 bases and J by 4 bases; unmatched bases: 10.

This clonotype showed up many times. CDR3 sequence reads: CASSTLGGYGLNTEAFF. CDR3 coding DNA: TGTGCCAGTAGTACCCTGGGGGGCTACGGTTTGAACACTGAAGCTTTCTTT. The chain recombines TRBV19 with TRBJ1-1; tentative D call: TRBD1 (6 bases). There are 17 residues in the CDR3. Germline values: CDR1 LNHDA, CDR2 SQIVND (reference sequence). V was cut by 4 bases and J by 0 bases, with 18 bases left in between.

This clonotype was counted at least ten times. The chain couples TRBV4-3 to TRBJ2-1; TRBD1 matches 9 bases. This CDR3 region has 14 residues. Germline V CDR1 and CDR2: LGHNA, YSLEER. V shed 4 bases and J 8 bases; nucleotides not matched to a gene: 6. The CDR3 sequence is CASSPIQGADEQFF. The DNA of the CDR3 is TGCGCCAGCAGCCCAATACAGGGGGCAGATGAGCAGTTCTTC.

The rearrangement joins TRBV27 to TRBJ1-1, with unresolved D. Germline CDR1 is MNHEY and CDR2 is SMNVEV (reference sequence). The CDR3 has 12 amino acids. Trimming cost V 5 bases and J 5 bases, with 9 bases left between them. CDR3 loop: CASSPTITEAFF. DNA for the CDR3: TGTGCCAGCAGTCCTACGATAACTGAAGCTTTCTTT.

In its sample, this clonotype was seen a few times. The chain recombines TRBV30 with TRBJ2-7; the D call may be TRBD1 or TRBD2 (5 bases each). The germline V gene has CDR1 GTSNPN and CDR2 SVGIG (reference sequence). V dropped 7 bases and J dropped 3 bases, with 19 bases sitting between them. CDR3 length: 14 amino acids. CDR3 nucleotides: TGTGCCTTGGACGCCAGGGACGCAAGCTACGAGCAGTACTTC. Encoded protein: CALDARDASYEQYF. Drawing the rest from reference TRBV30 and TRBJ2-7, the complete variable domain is SQTIHQWPATLVQPVGSPLSLECTVEGTSNPNLYWYRQAAGRGLQLLFYSVGIGQISSEVPQNLSASRPQDRQFILSSKKLLLSDSGFYLCALDARDASYEQYFGPGTRLTVT.

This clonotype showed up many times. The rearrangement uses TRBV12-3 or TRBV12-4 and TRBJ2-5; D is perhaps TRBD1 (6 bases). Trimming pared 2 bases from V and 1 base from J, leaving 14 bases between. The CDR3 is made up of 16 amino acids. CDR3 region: CASSLTPRRGQETQYF. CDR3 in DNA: TGTGCCAGCAGTTTAACCCCCCGCAGGGGCCAAGAGACCCAGTACTTC.

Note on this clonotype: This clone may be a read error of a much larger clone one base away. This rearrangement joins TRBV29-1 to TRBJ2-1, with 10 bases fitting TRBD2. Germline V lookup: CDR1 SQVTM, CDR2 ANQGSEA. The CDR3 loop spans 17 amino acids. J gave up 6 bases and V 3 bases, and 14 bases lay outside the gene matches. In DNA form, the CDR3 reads TGCAGCGTTGATGACCTCGCACTAGCGGGACTCAGCAATGAGCAGTTCTTC. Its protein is CSVDDLALAGLSNEQFF.

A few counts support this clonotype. Here the CDR3 reads CASSIDYNEQFF. DNA for the CDR3: TGTGCCAGTAGTATCGACTACAATGAGCAGTTCTTC. V and J are TRBV19 and TRBJ2-1; no firm D call. In germline, CDR1 is LNHDA, CDR2 SQIVND (reference sequence). Trimming took 3 bases from V and 3 from J, leaving 3 bases between them. This CDR3 region has 12 residues.

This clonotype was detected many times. CDR3 amino acids: CSAREDRGRAEAFF. CDR3 DNA: TGCAGTGCTAGAGAGGACAGGGGTCGGGCTGAAGCTTTCTTT. The J gene is TRBJ1-1, the V gene TRBV20-1; the match to TRBD1 covers 9 bases. Trimming took 0 bases from V and 6 from J; bases not matched to a gene: 5. The germline gives CDR1 DFQATT, CDR2 SNEGSKA (reference sequence). This CDR3 has 14 residues.

The CDR3 loop is CASTPVPGGGREPNTEAFF. DNA for the CDR3: TGTGCCAGCACCCCGGTCCCCGGTGGGGGTAGAGAACCGAACACTGAAGCTTTCTTT. The chain joins TRBV12-3 or TRBV12-4 to TRBJ1-1; weak D call: TRBD1 (5 bases). This CDR3 has 19 amino acids. Trimming shortened V by 7 bases and J by 1 base, and 28 bases separated the two germline ends.

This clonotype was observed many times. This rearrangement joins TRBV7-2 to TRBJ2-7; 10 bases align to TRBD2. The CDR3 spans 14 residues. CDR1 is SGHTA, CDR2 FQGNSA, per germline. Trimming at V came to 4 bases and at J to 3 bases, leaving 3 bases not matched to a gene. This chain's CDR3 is CASSYERGGYEQYF. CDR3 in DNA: TGTGCCAGCAGCTATGAGCGGGGGGGCTACGAGCAGTACTTC.